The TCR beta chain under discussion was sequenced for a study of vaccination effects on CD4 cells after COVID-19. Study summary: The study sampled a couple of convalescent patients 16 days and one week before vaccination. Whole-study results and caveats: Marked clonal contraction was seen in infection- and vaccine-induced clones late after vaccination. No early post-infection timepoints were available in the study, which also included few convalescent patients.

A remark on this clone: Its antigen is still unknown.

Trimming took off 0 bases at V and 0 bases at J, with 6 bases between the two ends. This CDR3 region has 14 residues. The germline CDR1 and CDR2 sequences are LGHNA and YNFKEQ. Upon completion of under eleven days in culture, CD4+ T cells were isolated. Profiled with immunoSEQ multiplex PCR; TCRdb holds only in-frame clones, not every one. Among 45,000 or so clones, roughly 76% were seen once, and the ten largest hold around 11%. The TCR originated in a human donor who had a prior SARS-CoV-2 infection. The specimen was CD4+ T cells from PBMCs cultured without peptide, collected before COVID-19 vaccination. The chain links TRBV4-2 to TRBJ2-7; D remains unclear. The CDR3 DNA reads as TGTGCCAGCAGCCAAGAGTATAGCTCCTACGAGCAGTACTTC. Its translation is CASSQEYSSYEQYF.